The table lists the clone carrying this T cell receptor beta chain with many counts. Its antigen remains unidentified. The data originate from a study of T cells in Graves' hyperthyroidism and ophthalmopathy. Findings and caveats of the study: Classification by a 13 V-J model distinguished ophthalmopathy from stable hyperthyroidism. Ophthalmopathy, as predicted by the model, came a median 6.5 months after the prediction.

CDR3 length equals 12 residues. V lost 4 bases and J lost 0, with 7 bases in between. Germline CDR1 SQVTM, CDR2 ANQGSEA. RNA transcripts gave rise to amplified TCR beta CDR3 regions. Carried out on the TCR CDR3, a first-round RT-PCR used the HTBI primer set. TCRdb recomputed calls from the multiplex PCR reads with MiXCR, one row per CDR3 protein. Of 600,000 or so distinct CDR3 sequences listed, under 60% are singletons. For Graves' hyperthyroidism to be stable, ophthalmopathy could not progress within 18 months. The receptor was isolated from a woman under 30 with Graves' hyperthyroidism. The sequencing sample was made of peripheral blood or thyroid tissue (not recorded which). The V gene is TRBV29-1, the J gene TRBJ2-7; TRBD2 is a possible D gene (5 bases). DNA of the CDR3: TGCAGCGTTGCTCGGGACTCCTACGAGCAGTACTTC. This sequence encodes CSVARDSYEQYF.